This TCR beta chain emerged from a study of blood T cell repertoires in COVID-19. Profiling relied on immunoSEQ multiplex PCR, and the TCRdb table lists in-frame clones only, not all of them. The sample consists of hundreds of thousands of clones, about 80% of them appearing once. The V gene lost 6 bases and the J gene lost 2 bases, with 5 bases spanning the gap. This CDR3 spans 12 amino acids. CDR1 LGHDT and CDR2 YNNKEL come from the germline V gene (reference sequence). The sequence came from a man of 80 years or more with acute or convalescent COVID-19. The specimen was peripheral blood. The chain employs TRBV3-1 (or the pseudogene TRBV3-2) and TRBJ1-5; no firm D call. CDR3 sequence reads: CASSRGNQPQHF. Here the CDR3 DNA reads TGTGCCAGCAGTAGAGGCAATCAGCCCCAGCATTTT.